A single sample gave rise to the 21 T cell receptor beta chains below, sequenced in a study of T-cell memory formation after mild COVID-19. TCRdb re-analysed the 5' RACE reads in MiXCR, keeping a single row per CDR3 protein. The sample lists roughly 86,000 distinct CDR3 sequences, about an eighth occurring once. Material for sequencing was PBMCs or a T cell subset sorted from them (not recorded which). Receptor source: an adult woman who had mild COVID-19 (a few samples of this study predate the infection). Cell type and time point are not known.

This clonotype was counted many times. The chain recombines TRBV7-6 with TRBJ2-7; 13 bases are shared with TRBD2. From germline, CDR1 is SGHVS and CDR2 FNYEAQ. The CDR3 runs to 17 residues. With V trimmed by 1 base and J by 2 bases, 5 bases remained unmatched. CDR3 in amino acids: CASSLGTSGSGTYEQYF. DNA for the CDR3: TGTGCCAGCAGCTTAGGGACTAGCGGGAGTGGGACCTACGAGCAGTACTTC.

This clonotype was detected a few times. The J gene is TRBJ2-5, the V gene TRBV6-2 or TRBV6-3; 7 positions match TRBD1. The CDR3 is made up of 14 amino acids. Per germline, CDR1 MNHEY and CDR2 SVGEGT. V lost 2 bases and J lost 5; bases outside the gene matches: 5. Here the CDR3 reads CASSYQGVRETQYF. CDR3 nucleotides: TGTGCCAGCAGTTACCAGGGGGTAAGGGAGACCCAGTACTTC.

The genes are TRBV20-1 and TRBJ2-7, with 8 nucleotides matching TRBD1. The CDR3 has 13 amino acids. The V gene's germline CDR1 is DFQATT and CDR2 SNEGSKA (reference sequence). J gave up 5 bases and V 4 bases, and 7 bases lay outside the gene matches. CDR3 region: CSATAGGDHEQYF. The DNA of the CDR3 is TGCAGTGCTACGGCAGGGGGCGACCACGAGCAGTACTTC.

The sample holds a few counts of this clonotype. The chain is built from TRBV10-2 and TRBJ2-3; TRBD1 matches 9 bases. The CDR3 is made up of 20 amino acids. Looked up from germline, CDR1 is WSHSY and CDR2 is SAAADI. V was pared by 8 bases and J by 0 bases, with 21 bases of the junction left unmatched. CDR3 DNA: TGCGCCAGCCCACGCTTTAAACCGGGACAGGGAGTAGTCAGCACAGATACGCAGTATTTT. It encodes CASPRFKPGQGVVSTDTQYF.

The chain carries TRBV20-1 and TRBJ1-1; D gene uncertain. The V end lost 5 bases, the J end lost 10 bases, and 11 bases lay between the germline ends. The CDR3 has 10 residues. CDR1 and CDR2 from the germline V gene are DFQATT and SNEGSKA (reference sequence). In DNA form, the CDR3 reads TGCAGTGCTGAGGGATTCGGAGCTTTCTTT. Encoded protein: CSAEGFGAFF.

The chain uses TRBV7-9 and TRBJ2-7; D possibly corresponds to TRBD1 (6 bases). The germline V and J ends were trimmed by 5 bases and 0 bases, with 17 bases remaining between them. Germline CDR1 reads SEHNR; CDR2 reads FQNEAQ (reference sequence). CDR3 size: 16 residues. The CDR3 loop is CASSGPGHHTSYEQYF. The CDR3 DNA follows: TGTGCCAGCAGCGGACCGGGACACCATACCTCCTACGAGCAGTACTTC. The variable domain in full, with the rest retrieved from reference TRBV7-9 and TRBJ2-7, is DTGVSQNPRHKITKRGQNVTFRCDPISEHNRLYWYRQTLGQGPEFLTYFQNEAQLEKSRLLSDRFSAERPKGSFSTLEIQRTEQGDSAMYLCASSGPGHHTSYEQYFGPGTRLTVT.

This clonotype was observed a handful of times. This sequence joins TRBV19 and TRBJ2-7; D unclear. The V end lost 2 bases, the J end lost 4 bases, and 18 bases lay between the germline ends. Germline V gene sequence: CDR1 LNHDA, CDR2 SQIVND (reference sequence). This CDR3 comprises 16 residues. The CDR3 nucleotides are TGTGCCAGTAGTATAAGCCGGCAGGAGATTCTATACGAGCAGTACTTC. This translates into CASSISRQEILYEQYF.

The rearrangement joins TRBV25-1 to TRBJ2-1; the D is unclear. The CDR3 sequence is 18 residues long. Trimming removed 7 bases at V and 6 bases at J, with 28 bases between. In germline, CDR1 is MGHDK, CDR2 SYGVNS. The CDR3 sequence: CASTPSEAQSLGINEQFF. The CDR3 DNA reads TGTGCCAGCACTCCGAGTGAAGCTCAGTCTCTGGGGATCAATGAGCAGTTCTTC.

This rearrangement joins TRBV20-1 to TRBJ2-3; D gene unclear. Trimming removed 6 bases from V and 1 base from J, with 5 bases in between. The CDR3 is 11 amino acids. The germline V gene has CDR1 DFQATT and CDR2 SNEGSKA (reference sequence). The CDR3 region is CSADGTDTQYF. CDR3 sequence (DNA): TGCAGTGCAGACGGCACAGATACGCAGTATTTT.

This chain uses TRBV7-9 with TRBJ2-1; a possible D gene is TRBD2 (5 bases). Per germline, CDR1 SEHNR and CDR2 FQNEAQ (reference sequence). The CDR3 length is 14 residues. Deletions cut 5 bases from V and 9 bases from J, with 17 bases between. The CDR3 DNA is TGTGCCAGCAGCCTCCAGTTCGGGATCTTTGAGCAGTTCTTC. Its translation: CASSLQFGIFEQFF.

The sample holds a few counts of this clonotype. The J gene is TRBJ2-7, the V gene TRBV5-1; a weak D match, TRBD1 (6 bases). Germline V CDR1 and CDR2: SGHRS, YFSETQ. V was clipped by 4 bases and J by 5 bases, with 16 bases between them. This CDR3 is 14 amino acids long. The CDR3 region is CASSMYRDKDEQYF. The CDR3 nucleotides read TGCGCCAGCAGCATGTACCGGGACAAAGACGAGCAGTACTTC.

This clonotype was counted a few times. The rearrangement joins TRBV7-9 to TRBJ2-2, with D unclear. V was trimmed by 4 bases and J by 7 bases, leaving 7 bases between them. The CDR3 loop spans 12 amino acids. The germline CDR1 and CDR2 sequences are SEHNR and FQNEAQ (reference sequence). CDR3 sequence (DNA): TGTGCCAGCAGCTCGCGCGGCGGGGAGCTGTTTTTT. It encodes CASSSRGGELFF.

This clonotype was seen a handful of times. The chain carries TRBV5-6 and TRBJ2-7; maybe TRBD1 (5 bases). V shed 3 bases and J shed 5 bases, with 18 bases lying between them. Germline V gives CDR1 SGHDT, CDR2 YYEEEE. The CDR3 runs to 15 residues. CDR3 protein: CASSYRQRLSDEQYF. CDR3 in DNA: TGTGCCAGCAGCTATCGACAGCGCCTCTCGGACGAGCAGTACTTC.

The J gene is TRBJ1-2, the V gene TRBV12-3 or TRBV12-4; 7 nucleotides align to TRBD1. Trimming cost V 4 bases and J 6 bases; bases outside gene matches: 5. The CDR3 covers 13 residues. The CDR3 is CASSWTGSDGYTF. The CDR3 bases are TGTGCCAGCAGTTGGACAGGATCCGATGGCTACACCTTC.

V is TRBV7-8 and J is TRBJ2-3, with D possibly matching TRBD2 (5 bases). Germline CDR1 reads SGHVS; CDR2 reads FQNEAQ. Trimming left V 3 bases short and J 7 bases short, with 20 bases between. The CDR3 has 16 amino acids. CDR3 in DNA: TGTGCCAGCAGCTTCGCCACGGGAACGGATCCCCATACGCAGTATTTT. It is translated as CASSFATGTDPHTQYF.

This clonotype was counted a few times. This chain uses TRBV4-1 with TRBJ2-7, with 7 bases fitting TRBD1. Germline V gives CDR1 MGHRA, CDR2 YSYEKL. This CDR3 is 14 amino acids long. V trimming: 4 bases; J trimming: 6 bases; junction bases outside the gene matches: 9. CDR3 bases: TGCGCCAGCAGCCCAGCAACGACAGGGCTCGAGCAGTACTTC. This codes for CASSPATTGLEQYF.

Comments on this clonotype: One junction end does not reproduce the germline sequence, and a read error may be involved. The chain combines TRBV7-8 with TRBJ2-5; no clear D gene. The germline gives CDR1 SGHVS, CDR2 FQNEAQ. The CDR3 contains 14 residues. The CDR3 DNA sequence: TGTGCCAGCAGCTTAGTAGAATATCGAGAGACCAAGTACTTC. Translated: CASSLVEYRETKYF.

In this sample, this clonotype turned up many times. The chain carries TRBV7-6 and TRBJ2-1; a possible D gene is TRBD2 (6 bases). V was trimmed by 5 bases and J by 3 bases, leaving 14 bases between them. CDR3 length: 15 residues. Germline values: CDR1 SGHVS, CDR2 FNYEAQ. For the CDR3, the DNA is TGTGCCAGCAGCGCGACGGGAGTTTACTACAATGAGCAGTTCTTC. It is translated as CASSATGVYYNEQFF.

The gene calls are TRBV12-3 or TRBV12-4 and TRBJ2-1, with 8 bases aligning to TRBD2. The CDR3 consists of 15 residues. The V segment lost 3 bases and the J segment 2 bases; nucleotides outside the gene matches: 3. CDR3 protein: CASSFAGGTYNEQFF. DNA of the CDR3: TGTGCCAGCAGTTTCGCGGGAGGCACCTACAATGAGCAGTTCTTC.

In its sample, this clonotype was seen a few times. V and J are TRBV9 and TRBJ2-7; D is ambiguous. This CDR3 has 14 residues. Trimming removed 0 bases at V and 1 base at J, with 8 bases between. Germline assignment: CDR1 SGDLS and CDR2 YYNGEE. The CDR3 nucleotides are TGTGCCAGCAGCGTAGGGTTATCGTCCTACGAGCAGTACTTC. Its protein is CASSVGLSSYEQYF.

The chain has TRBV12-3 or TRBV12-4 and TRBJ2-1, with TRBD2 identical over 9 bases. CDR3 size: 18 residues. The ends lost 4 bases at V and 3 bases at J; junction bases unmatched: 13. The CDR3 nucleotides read TGTGCCAGCAGTTCCACGACCCAACTAGCGGGCTACTACAATGAGCAGTTCTTC. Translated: CASSSTTQLAGYYNEQFF.